The 31 T cell receptor beta chains in this list originate from one sample, sequenced in a study of blood T cell repertoires in COVID-19. Clones were read by immunoSEQ multiplex PCR, and TCRdb kept only the in-frame ones, dropping some. The table includes over 200,000 clones, about 86% detected once. Sequenced sample: PBMCs or T cells enriched from blood (not recorded which). These TCRs come from a woman aged 50 to 65 with acute COVID-19.

The J gene is TRBJ1-1, the V gene TRBV24-1; D call uncertain. The V gene lost 3 bases and the J gene lost 4 bases, with 11 bases spanning the gap. CDR3 size: 14 residues. From germline, CDR1 is KGHDR and CDR2 SFDVKD. The CDR3 loop is CATSDTGGGTEAFF. CDR3 DNA sequence: TGTGCCACCAGTGATACGGGTGGAGGCACTGAAGCTTTCTTT.

This clone was counted once. The chain carries TRBV29-1 and TRBJ2-1; the match to TRBD2 covers 10 bases. This CDR3 has 14 residues. CDR1 and CDR2 from the germline V gene are SQVTM and ANQGSEA. The V gene end was trimmed by 6 bases and the J gene end by 1 base; junction bases not matched to a gene: 3. This chain's CDR3 is CSVGAGGSYNEQFF. The CDR3 DNA reads TGCAGCGTCGGAGCGGGAGGGTCCTACAATGAGCAGTTCTTC.

This chain uses TRBV12-3 or TRBV12-4 with TRBJ1-3; D gene ambiguous. This CDR3 spans 13 amino acids. Trimming removed 5 bases at V and 10 bases at J, with 15 bases between. The CDR3 spells CASSLSPPGTIYF. The CDR3 DNA is TGTGCCAGCAGTCTAAGTCCACCCGGGACCATATATTTT.

V and J are TRBV5-1 and TRBJ1-6, with 9 bases identical to TRBD1. The CDR3 has 18 residues. V trimming: 2 bases; J trimming: 7 bases; junction bases outside the gene matches: 13. CDR1 is SGHRS and CDR2 is YFSETQ in the germline V gene. The CDR3 is CASSFEPTGGLRNSPLHF. CDR3 nucleotide sequence: TGCGCCAGCAGCTTTGAGCCCACAGGGGGCTTGAGGAATTCACCCCTCCACTTT. The entire variable domain, with the rest obtained from reference TRBV5-1 and TRBJ1-6, is as follows: KAGVTQTPRYLIKTRGQQVTLSCSPISGHRSVSWYQQTPGQGLQFLFEYFSETQRNKGNFPGRFSGRQFSNSRSEMNVSTLELGDSALYLCASSFEPTGGLRNSPLHFGNGTRLTVT.

V gene TRBV19 combines with J gene TRBJ2-2; TRBD2 aligns across 7 bases. The length of the CDR3 is 14 residues. With 3 bases clipped from V and 6 bases from J, the junction kept 4 bases outside the gene matches. Per the germline V gene, CDR1 is LNHDA and CDR2 is SQIVND (reference sequence). The CDR3 DNA is TGTGCCAGTAGTATGCGGGAGCTTGCCGGGGAGCTGTTTTTT. It specifies CASSMRELAGELFF.

The chain joins TRBV7-2 to TRBJ2-3, with D perhaps TRBD2 (5 bases). The CDR3 runs to 14 residues. The germline CDR1 and CDR2 sequences are SGHTA and FQGNSA. V lost 4 bases and J 5 bases, leaving 13 bases between the germline ends. The CDR3 sequence: CASSSRASQDTQYF. The CDR3 nucleotides are TGTGCCAGCAGCTCGCGGGCAAGTCAAGATACGCAGTATTTT.

Only one count was recorded for this clone. The genes are TRBV25-1 and TRBJ2-4; 8 bases match TRBD2. CDR1 and CDR2 from the germline V gene are MGHDK and SYGVNS. V lost 2 bases, J lost 9 bases, and 9 bases stayed unmatched. This CDR3 contains 15 residues. CDR3 in DNA: TGTGCCAGCAGTGAACTAGGAGCGGGAGTGGTCATTCAGTACTTC. The encoded protein is CASSELGAGVVIQYF. Supplemented by reference TRBV25-1 and TRBJ2-4, the full variable domain reads EADIYQTPRYLVIGTGKKITLECSQTMGHDKMYWYQQDPGMELHLIHYSYGVNSTEKGDLSSESTVSRIRTEHFPLTLESARPSHTSQYLCASSELGAGVVIQYFGAGTRLSVL.

This chain joins TRBV4-1 and TRBJ2-3; weak D call: TRBD1 (6 bases). CDR3 length equals 17 residues. The V end was cut by 3 bases, the J end by 4 bases, with 20 bases between. Germline-derived CDR1 and CDR2 are MGHRA and YSYEKL. The CDR3 nucleotides read TGCGCCAGCAGCCATCTACCTGGGCTAGCAGGGGCAGATACGCAGTATTTT. As protein: CASSHLPGLAGADTQYF.

The genes are TRBV7-2 and TRBJ2-7; 7 positions agree with TRBD2. The junction had 10 bases not matched to a gene; V was cut back by 0 bases and J by 2 bases. CDR1 and CDR2 from the germline V gene are SGHTA and FQGNSA. The CDR3 loop spans 17 amino acids. CDR3 DNA sequence: TGTGCCAGCAGCTTAGCAAGCGCGGGGGACCCAACCTACGAGCAGTACTTC. It codes for CASSLASAGDPTYEQYF.

The rearrangement links TRBV28 to TRBJ2-5; TRBD1 agrees at 12 bases. The CDR3 contains 14 residues. After removal of 11 bases from V and 5 bases from J, the junction contained 9 bases not matched to a gene. Germline CDR1 MDHEN, CDR2 SYDVKM. This CDR3 is CAVGGTGGTETQYF. For the CDR3, the DNA is TGTGCCGTTGGTGGGACAGGGGGCACGGAGACCCAGTACTTC.

The chain is built from TRBV19 and TRBJ1-6; D is unresolved. CDR1 is LNHDA and CDR2 is SQIVND in the germline V gene (reference sequence). V lost 7 bases, J lost 4 bases, and 11 bases lay in between. CDR3 size: 14 residues. CDR3 protein: CASNEGSYNSPLHF. The DNA of the CDR3 is TGTGCCAGTAACGAGGGTAGTTATAATTCACCCCTCCACTTT.

The rearrangement links TRBV29-1 to TRBJ2-5; the D is unclear. Germline CDR1 reads SQVTM; CDR2 reads ANQGSEA. This CDR3 contains 11 residues. V was cut by 4 bases and J by 5 bases, with 8 bases left in between. The CDR3 here is CSVGRRETQYF. CDR3 DNA sequence: TGCAGCGTTGGGCGGCGGGAGACCCAGTACTTC.

The chain is built from TRBV7-9 and TRBJ2-7; D possibly corresponds to TRBD1 (8 bases). V was trimmed by 5 bases and J by 5 bases, leaving 22 bases between them. The CDR3 covers 16 residues. The germline V gene encodes CDR1 SEHNR and CDR2 FQNEAQ (reference sequence). This CDR3 is CASSPAQGGKVNEQYF. In nucleotides, the CDR3 is TGTGCCAGCAGCCCTGCACAGGGGGGGAAGGTTAACGAGCAGTACTTC.

The chain joins TRBV5-1 to TRBJ1-4, with no clear D. CDR3 size: 14 residues. V lost 6 bases and J 4 bases, leaving 13 bases between the germline ends. The V gene's germline CDR1 is SGHRS and CDR2 YFSETQ. CDR3 nucleotide sequence: TGCGCCAGCAATCTCGGGTCTAGTAATGAAAAACTGTTTTTT. This translates into CASNLGSSNEKLFF.

The chain links TRBV7-2 to TRBJ2-3; 13 bases map to TRBD2. The germline CDR1 and CDR2 sequences are SGHTA and FQGNSA. Germline trimming cut 5 bases from V and 5 bases from J; bases unmatched to any gene: 4. CDR3 length: 15 amino acids. CDR3 sequence (DNA): TGTGCCAGCAGCATCCGACTAGCGGGAGGAGATACGCAGTATTTT. Protein product: CASSIRLAGGDTQYF.

This clone has more than one count but fewer than ten. The V and J genes are TRBV5-5 and TRBJ1-2; 9 nucleotides align to TRBD1. The V and J ends lost 5 bases and 7 bases, in that order; junction bases with no gene match: 9. The length of the CDR3 is 14 residues. Germline V gives CDR1 SGHKS, CDR2 YYEKEE (reference sequence). The CDR3 coding sequence is TGTGCCAGCAGGTCTCGACAGGGGGAAGGTGGCTACACCTTC. Its translation is CASRSRQGEGGYTF.

V gene TRBV2 combines with J gene TRBJ1-6; TRBD1 might be the D (6 bases). Trimming stripped 1 base from V and 7 bases from J, with 17 bases between. Germline V lookup: CDR1 SNHLY, CDR2 FYNNEI. This CDR3 region has 17 residues. CDR3 coding DNA: TGTGCCAGCAGTGAAGTCGGGGCAGGGGCCCAGAATTCACCCCTCCACTTT. It encodes CASSEVGAGAQNSPLHF.

This clone has just a few counts. The rearrangement links TRBV30 to TRBJ1-1, with D tentatively TRBD1 (5 bases). Germline assignment: CDR1 GTSNPN and CDR2 SVGIG (reference sequence). V lost 1 base and J lost 2, with 8 bases in between. This CDR3 is built from 13 residues. The chain's CDR3 is CAWSAGYNTEAFF. Written as DNA, the CDR3 is TGTGCCTGGAGTGCAGGGTACAACACTGAAGCTTTCTTT.

The chain is built from TRBV6-6 and TRBJ2-3; the match to TRBD1 covers 10 bases. The CDR3 contains 15 residues. Germline CDR1 and CDR2: MNHNY and SVGAGI (reference sequence). With 5 bases clipped from V and 6 bases from J, the junction kept 8 bases outside the gene matches. The CDR3 spells CASSTRDRGTDTQYF. For the CDR3, the DNA is TGTGCCAGCAGTACACGGGACAGGGGAACGGATACGCAGTATTTT.

The chain combines TRBV7-2 with TRBJ2-5, with 9 bases lining up with TRBD2. Germline assignment: CDR1 SGHTA and CDR2 FQGNSA. CDR3 length equals 18 residues. The J segment lost 4 bases and the V segment lost 1 base, leaving 13 bases of the junction unmatched. CDR3 in DNA: TGTGCCAGCAGCTTAGTCTCCCCAAGGCGGGAGGGCCGAGAGACCCAGTACTTC. Translating gives CASSLVSPRREGRETQYF. The entire variable domain, with the rest obtained from reference TRBV7-2 and TRBJ2-5, is as follows: GAGVSQSPSNKVTEKGKDVELRCDPISGHTALYWYRQSLGQGLEFLIYFQGNSAPDKSGLPSDRFSAERTGGSVSTLTIQRTQQEDSAVYLCASSLVSPRREGRETQYFGPGTRLLVL.

V and J are TRBV7-2 and TRBJ1-2, with a weak D call TRBD1 (6 bases). The CDR3 runs to 16 residues. V lost 1 base and J lost 1, with 13 bases in between. The germline V gene encodes CDR1 SGHTA and CDR2 FQGNSA. Here the CDR3 reads CASSLVFRGSNYGYTF. The DNA of the CDR3 is TGTGCCAGCAGCTTAGTTTTCAGGGGTAGTAACTATGGCTACACCTTC.

This sequence joins TRBV5-1 and TRBJ1-5; TRBD1 is a possible D gene (5 bases). The germline CDR1 and CDR2 sequences are SGHRS and YFSETQ. Deletions cut 0 bases from V and 4 bases from J, with 17 bases between. The CDR3 contains 17 residues. CDR3 nucleotides: TGCGCCAGCAGCTTGGGTCCGATCACGGGGGGAAATCAGCCCCAGCATTTT. Protein product: CASSLGPITGGNQPQHF.

V gene TRBV30 combines with J gene TRBJ1-4, with D perhaps TRBD1 (6 bases). CDR1 is GTSNPN, CDR2 SVGIG, per germline (reference sequence). The CDR3 has 14 residues. V was cut by 3 bases and J by 3 bases, with 11 bases left in between. The CDR3 is CAWSKGGSNEKLFF. The CDR3, as DNA: TGTGCCTGGAGCAAAGGGGGATCTAATGAAAAACTGTTTTTT.

The chain links TRBV5-6 to TRBJ1-1, with 9 bases lining up with TRBD1. J gave up 4 bases and V 0 bases, and 1 base lay outside the gene matches. The CDR3 has 14 residues. From germline, CDR1 is SGHDT and CDR2 YYEEEE. CDR3 DNA: TGTGCCAGCAGCTTGGACAGGGGGCTCACTGAAGCTTTCTTT. Translated, it gives CASSLDRGLTEAFF.

CDR3 protein: CASRPKEQIQETQYF. As DNA, the CDR3 is TGTGCCAGCAGACCTAAGGAGCAGATCCAAGAGACCCAGTACTTC. The V and J genes are TRBV7-8 and TRBJ2-5; no firm D call. V dropped 6 bases and J dropped 1 base, with 15 bases sitting between them. Germline V gene sequence: CDR1 SGHVS, CDR2 FQNEAQ. The CDR3 spans 15 residues.

The chain is built from TRBV18 and TRBJ1-4; D remains unclear. This CDR3 has 17 amino acids. Germline CDR1 KGHSH, CDR2 LQKENI. Trimming removed 0 bases at V and 9 bases at J, with 20 bases between. As DNA, the CDR3 is TGTGCCAGCTCACCACCGATTCCTTCCAACAAAGAAAAAAAACTGTTTTTT. Translation: CASSPPIPSNKEKKLFF.

The J gene is TRBJ1-1, the V gene TRBV6-4; D is possibly TRBD1 (6 bases). From germline, CDR1 is MRHNA and CDR2 SNTAGT. This CDR3 region has 17 residues. Between the trimmed V and J ends, which lost 6 bases and 5 bases, there was a span of 25 bases. CDR3 in DNA: TGTGCCAGCAGACCCATTGGACAGTTAAGAGTATATACTGAAGCTTTCTTT. Amino acids: CASRPIGQLRVYTEAFF.

There are a few counts of this clone. CDR3 amino acids: CASRTGRMNTEAFF. CDR3 nucleotide sequence: TGCGCCAGCCGAACAGGACGCATGAACACTGAAGCTTTCTTT. This chain uses TRBV4-1 with TRBJ1-1; weak D call: TRBD1 (5 bases). There are 14 residues in the CDR3. V lost 8 bases to trimming and J lost 0 bases, with 13 bases between them. CDR1 is MGHRA and CDR2 is YSYEKL in the germline V gene.

This clone was recorded many times. The rearrangement uses TRBV19 and TRBJ1-2, with a weak D call TRBD1 (6 bases). This CDR3 comprises 17 residues. Germline V gene sequence: CDR1 LNHDA, CDR2 SQIVND (reference sequence). Trimming removed 3 bases from V and 13 bases from J, with 30 bases in between. DNA for the CDR3: TGTGCCAGTAGTATTACCCCATCGGACAGACTATCGCCTGAGCTCACCTTC. It translates to CASSITPSDRLSPELTF.

V is TRBV7-9 and J is TRBJ1-4, with a weak D call TRBD1 (5 bases). Trimming pared 5 bases from V and 2 bases from J, leaving 15 bases between. The CDR3 contains 16 residues. Germline V gene data show CDR1 as SEHNR and CDR2 as FQNEAQ (reference sequence). CDR3 loop: CASSNMGGSTNEKLFF. The CDR3 DNA reads TGTGCCAGCAGCAATATGGGGGGTTCTACTAATGAAAAACTGTTTTTT.

This clone was seen only once. The V call is TRBV5-6, the J call TRBJ2-1, with 9 bases matching TRBD2. After removal of 7 bases from V and 6 bases from J, the junction contained 11 bases not matched to a gene. Germline values: CDR1 SGHDT, CDR2 YYEEEE. This CDR3 contains 15 residues. Written as DNA, the CDR3 is TGTGCCAGCGGTGGTAGCGGGGGTTGGGGCAATGAGCAGTTCTTC. This translates into CASGGSGGWGNEQFF. Full variable domain (outside the CDR3, taken from reference TRBV5-6 and TRBJ2-1): DAGVTQSPTHLIKTRGQQVTLRCSPKSGHDTVSWYQQALGQGPQFIFQYYEEEERQRGNFPDRFSGHQFPNYSSELNVNALLLGDSALYLCASGGSGGWGNEQFFGPGTRLTVL.